This T cell receptor (beta chain) was captured by sequencing in a study of identical twins. Study-level points and caveats: Fewer insertions marked abundant cord blood beta clonotypes; young adult naive trended weakly, memory not at all. Weaker excess twin sharing was seen among beta out-of-frame sequences.

With template switching, a universal primer site was added, and the cDNA carried unique molecular identifiers. TCRdb redid the calling of the 5' RACE reads with MiXCR, one entry per CDR3 protein. The sample consists of some 1,700,000 distinct CDR3 sequences, 25% to 35% of them appearing once. The sample holds a few counts of this clonotype. Its antigen is unknown. Germline CDR1 is ENHRY and CDR2 is SYGVKD. J was trimmed by 8 bases and V by 3 bases; bases with no gene match: 8. The CDR3 contains 14 residues. The sequencing input was cord blood. This receptor was identified in a newborn girl in good health. The chain couples TRBV10-3 to TRBJ1-1; 8 bases are a match to TRBD1. CDR3 nucleotide sequence: TGTGCCATCAGTGATAACAGGGGGTGGCCAGAAGCTTTCTTT. Translating gives CAISDNRGWPEAFF.